Below, 29 T cell receptor beta chains from the same sample are listed, as sequenced in a study of T cell responses to AZD1222 COVID-19 vaccine. Assay: immunoSEQ multiplex PCR; the TCRdb copy retains only in-frame clones and omits some. The repertoire includes around 160,000 clones, approximately 91% of them detected once, and 5.5% sits in the top ten. Material: peripheral blood, obtained on day 0 of AZD1222 vaccination. These receptors all come from an adult in good health.

The V gene is TRBV6-2 or TRBV6-3, the J gene TRBJ1-5; D not resolved. CDR1 and CDR2 (germline): MNHEY, SVGEGT. This CDR3 spans 13 amino acids. V lost 7 bases, J lost 7 bases, and 14 bases lay in between. CDR3 sequence: CASTPRGFQPQHF. The CDR3 coding sequence is TGTGCCAGCACCCCGCGGGGATTCCAGCCCCAGCATTTT.

The rearrangement links TRBV7-9 to TRBJ2-3, with 12 bases fitting TRBD2. V shed 5 bases and J 12 bases; nucleotides not matched to a gene: 6. The V gene's germline CDR1 is SEHNR and CDR2 FQNEAQ (reference sequence). The CDR3 is 13 amino acids. The chain's CDR3 is CASSRTSGAFQYF. The CDR3, as DNA: TGTGCCAGCAGCCGGACTAGCGGGGCCTTTCAGTATTTT.

This sequence joins TRBV10-3 and TRBJ2-6; D is uncertain. Trimming pared 0 bases from V and 0 bases from J, leaving 6 bases between. Germline CDR1 ENHRY, CDR2 SYGVKD. This CDR3 comprises 16 residues. The CDR3 here is CAISESKSSGANVLTF. The CDR3 bases are TGTGCCATCAGTGAGTCGAAAAGCTCTGGGGCCAACGTCCTGACTTTC.

The CDR3 sequence is CASSLAPSRGNTIYF. CDR3 sequence (DNA): TGTGCCAGCAGCTTAGCGCCGTCAAGGGGAAACACCATATATTTT. The chain has TRBV7-2 and TRBJ1-3; D gene uncertain. Trimming stripped 0 bases from V and 4 bases from J, with 10 bases between. Germline V gives CDR1 SGHTA, CDR2 FQGNSA. The CDR3 spans 15 residues.

The V call is TRBV6-5, the J call TRBJ1-2, with a weak D call TRBD1 (6 bases). Germline V gives CDR1 MNHEY, CDR2 SVGAGI. CDR3 size: 13 residues. V was cut by 6 bases and J by 8 bases, with 16 bases left in between. The CDR3 region is CASSQQGRGGYTF. For the CDR3, the DNA is TGTGCCAGCAGCCAACAGGGAAGAGGAGGCTACACCTTC.

This clone was seen only once. The chain is built from TRBV28 and TRBJ1-6; TRBD1 might be the D (6 bases). Germline assignment: CDR1 MDHEN and CDR2 SYDVKM. This CDR3 is built from 16 residues. Trimming stripped 3 bases from V and 4 bases from J, with 13 bases between. The CDR3 here is CASSLAGGFYNSPLHF. DNA for the CDR3: TGTGCCAGCAGTTTGGCCGGGGGCTTTTATAATTCACCCCTCCACTTT.

The chain links TRBV4-3 to TRBJ2-1, with 7 positions matching TRBD2. There are 17 residues in the CDR3. The germline V gene encodes CDR1 LGHNA and CDR2 YSLEER. V trimming: 1 base; J trimming: 4 bases; junction bases outside the gene matches: 10. CDR3 coding DNA: TGCGCCAGCAGCCAAGCGGTTGGCGGGGGAAAATACAATGAGCAGTTCTTC. It specifies CASSQAVGGGKYNEQFF.

This chain links TRBV30 with TRBJ1-1; no definite D call. Germline V gene sequence: CDR1 GTSNPN, CDR2 SVGIG (reference sequence). V was clipped by 1 base and J by 0 bases, with 12 bases between them. CDR3 size: 15 residues. The CDR3 region is CAWSAPDTMNTEAFF. In nucleotides, the CDR3 is TGTGCCTGGAGTGCCCCAGACACGATGAACACTGAAGCTTTCTTT.

The J gene is TRBJ2-1, the V gene TRBV28, with 8 bases lining up with TRBD2. CDR1 and CDR2 from the germline V gene are MDHEN and SYDVKM. V was clipped by 6 bases and J by 6 bases; unmatched bases: 4. The CDR3 is made up of 13 amino acids. DNA of the CDR3: TGTGCCAGCAGGCTAGCGGGTTCCAATGAGCAGTTCTTC. The encoded protein is CASRLAGSNEQFF.

The chain carries TRBV29-1 and TRBJ1-1; no reliable D call. V shed 5 bases and J shed 0 bases, with 10 bases lying between them. This CDR3 spans 13 amino acids. Germline V gives CDR1 SQVTM, CDR2 ANQGSEA. The CDR3 nucleotides read TGCAGCGTTAAGGTTTTGGTGAACACTGAAGCTTTCTTT. Translating it yields CSVKVLVNTEAFF. Full variable domain (remainder filled in from reference TRBV29-1 and TRBJ1-1): SAVISQKPSRDICQRGTSLTIQCQVDSQVTMMFWYRQQPGQSLTLIATANQGSEATYESGFVIDKFPISRPNLTFSTLTVSNMSPEDSSIYLCSVKVLVNTEAFFGQGTRLTVV.

The chain uses TRBV4-1 and TRBJ1-5, with D perhaps TRBD1 (5 bases). Germline-derived CDR1 and CDR2 are MGHRA and YSYEKL. The ends were cut back, 0 bases at V and 0 bases at J, with 9 bases in the middle. The CDR3 is 16 residues long. Here the CDR3 DNA reads TGCGCCAGCAGCCAAGACTTCGACAGTAGCAATCAGCCCCAGCATTTT. Protein: CASSQDFDSSNQPQHF.

The V call is TRBV7-9, the J call TRBJ2-3; no definite D call. V was cut by 5 bases and J by 0 bases, with 15 bases left in between. This CDR3 spans 16 amino acids. Germline V lookup: CDR1 SEHNR, CDR2 FQNEAQ (reference sequence). CDR3 sequence reads: CASSPRGQASTDTQYF. CDR3 in DNA: TGTGCCAGCAGCCCCCGCGGTCAGGCGAGCACAGATACGCAGTATTTT.

This chain connects TRBV7-3 to TRBJ1-5; D call uncertain. CDR3 length: 16 amino acids. V was trimmed by 5 bases and J by 0 bases, leaving 14 bases between them. Germline V gene lookup returns CDR1 SGHTA and CDR2 FQGTGA. The DNA of the CDR3 is TGTGCCAGCAGCCCTCTCGGAAGTTATAGCAATCAGCCCCAGCATTTT. Encoded protein: CASSPLGSYSNQPQHF.

This clone appeared once. This rearrangement joins TRBV6-4 to TRBJ1-2; TRBD1 agrees at 8 bases. Trimming took 5 bases from V and 4 from J; bases not matched to a gene: 6. CDR1 and CDR2 from the germline V gene are MRHNA and SNTAGT. The CDR3 has 14 residues. CDR3 residues: CASSPGGQGYGYTF. Here the CDR3 DNA reads TGTGCCAGCAGTCCGGGCGGACAGGGCTATGGCTACACCTTC.

The chain uses TRBV28 and TRBJ1-2; TRBD1 is a possible D gene (5 bases). The CDR3 length is 15 residues. V was pared by 5 bases and J by 4 bases, with 17 bases between. Germline V gives CDR1 MDHEN, CDR2 SYDVKM. CDR3 DNA sequence: TGTGCCAGCAGTCCCCCTTTGGGGGATGGCTATGGCTACACCTTC. It codes for CASSPPLGDGYGYTF.

This clone was seen only once. The rearrangement joins TRBV7-2 to TRBJ2-1, with 11 positions matching TRBD1. Germline trimming cut 5 bases from V and 2 bases from J; bases unmatched to any gene: 5. Germline-derived CDR1 and CDR2 are SGHTA and FQGNSA. CDR3 length: 16 amino acids. The CDR3 sequence is CASSPSGQGAYNEQFF. The CDR3 DNA sequence: TGTGCCAGCAGCCCCTCGGGACAGGGGGCCTACAATGAGCAGTTCTTC.

J is TRBJ1-2 and V is TRBV6-2 or TRBV6-3, with D uncertain. This CDR3 spans 14 amino acids. V was cut by 2 bases and J by 6 bases, with 13 bases left in between. CDR1 and CDR2 (germline): MNHEY, SVGEGT. The CDR3 sequence: CASSYSPRWHGYTF. CDR3 in DNA: TGTGCCAGCAGTTACAGTCCACGATGGCATGGCTACACCTTC.

The J gene is TRBJ1-6, the V gene TRBV11-3; D is ambiguous. V lost 5 bases to trimming and J lost 7 bases, with 18 bases between them. The length of the CDR3 is 16 residues. Per the germline V gene, CDR1 is SGHNT and CDR2 is YENEEA. CDR3 in DNA: TGTGCCAGCAGCCATTTCAGGCAGACTAAAAATTCACCCCTCCACTTT. It encodes CASSHFRQTKNSPLHF.

The chain combines TRBV7-3 with TRBJ1-1, with 7 bases identical to TRBD1. V trimming: 2 bases; J trimming: 1 base; junction bases outside the gene matches: 4. Germline CDR1 is SGHTA and CDR2 is FQGTGA. This CDR3 spans 15 amino acids. The CDR3 loop reads CASSLLAGGNTEAFF. The CDR3, as DNA: TGTGCCAGCAGCTTATTAGCAGGGGGGAACACTGAAGCTTTCTTT.

The chain links TRBV27 to TRBJ1-5; the D gene is possibly TRBD1 (5 bases). Germline-derived CDR1 and CDR2 are MNHEY and SMNVEV (reference sequence). The CDR3 covers 14 residues. V was pared by 6 bases and J by 6 bases, with 15 bases between. The CDR3 sequence is CASSPLQGTQPQHF. CDR3 sequence (DNA): TGTGCCAGCAGCCCTCTCCAGGGCACTCAGCCCCAGCATTTT.

The chain joins TRBV4-3 to TRBJ1-2; no clear D gene. Per germline, CDR1 LGHNA and CDR2 YSLEER. V lost 1 base and J lost 4, with 10 bases in between. CDR3 length: 14 amino acids. As DNA, the CDR3 is TGCGCCAGCAGCCAAGTCCCACTTAGCTATGGCTACACCTTC. It codes for CASSQVPLSYGYTF.

Here the CDR3 reads CASTNRNTEAFF. In nucleotides, the CDR3 is TGTGCCAGTACAAACAGGAACACTGAAGCTTTCTTT. This chain joins TRBV19 and TRBJ1-1; D is unresolved. Germline CDR1 reads LNHDA; CDR2 reads SQIVND (reference sequence). V shed 7 bases and J shed 1 base, with 7 bases lying between them. The CDR3 has 12 amino acids.

The chain is built from TRBV7-3 and TRBJ2-3; D may be TRBD2 (6 bases). The CDR3 runs 15 residues. The germline V gene encodes CDR1 SGHTA and CDR2 FQGTGA. V dropped 3 bases and J dropped 3 bases, with 13 bases sitting between them. CDR3 region: CASSLGLSVTDTQYF. The CDR3, as DNA: TGTGCCAGCAGCTTGGGACTGTCCGTAACAGATACGCAGTATTTT.

The chain recombines TRBV11-2 with TRBJ1-1; 10 bases map to TRBD1. With 1 base clipped from V and 1 base from J, the junction kept 0 bases outside the gene matches. This CDR3 spans 15 amino acids. Per the germline V gene, CDR1 is SGHAT and CDR2 is FQNNGV. Written as DNA, the CDR3 is TGTGCCAGCAGCTTAGGACAGGGGGCGAACACTGAAGCTTTCTTT. It yields the protein CASSLGQGANTEAFF.

The J gene is TRBJ1-5, the V gene TRBV19; maybe TRBD1 (5 bases). Germline V gene lookup returns CDR1 LNHDA and CDR2 SQIVND (reference sequence). The ends were cut back, 5 bases at V and 7 bases at J, with 15 bases in the middle. CDR3 length: 14 residues. The CDR3 nucleotides are TGTGCCAGTAGTTTCGAAGAGGGGTACCAGCCCCAGCATTTT. Protein product: CASSFEEGYQPQHF.

With regard to this clone: Its ends do not fully match the called genes, so a read error is possible. The CDR3 sequence: CASSLDKEQFF. The CDR3 coding sequence is TGCGCCAGCAGCTTGGACAAGGAGCAGTTCTTC. The chain joins TRBV5-1 to TRBJ2-1; D unresolved. Germline CDR1 reads SGHRS; CDR2 reads YFSETQ. CDR3 length equals 11 residues.

The CDR3 DNA is TGTGCCAGCAGCTTGGGTCGGGGCGTTTCCTACGAGCAGTACTTC. Its translation is CASSLGRGVSYEQYF. The V gene is TRBV5-8, the J gene TRBJ2-7; D could derive from TRBD1 or TRBD2 (5 bases each). The CDR3 loop spans 15 amino acids. The V and J ends lost 0 bases and 1 base respectively, with 11 bases between them. The germline V gene encodes CDR1 SGHTS and CDR2 YDEGEE.

The chain recombines TRBV30 with TRBJ1-5, with 8 bases lining up with TRBD1. The junction had 1 base not matched to a gene; V was cut back by 4 bases and J by 5 bases. The CDR3 runs 12 residues. Germline V gene lookup returns CDR1 GTSNPN and CDR2 SVGIG (reference sequence). The CDR3, as DNA: TGTGCCTGGAACAGGGGGGATCAGCCCCAGCATTTT. The encoded protein is CAWNRGDQPQHF.

The chain carries TRBV9 and TRBJ2-7; D is possibly TRBD1 (5 bases). Germline values: CDR1 SGDLS, CDR2 YYNGEE. This CDR3 is 14 amino acids long. Trimming left V 0 bases short and J 3 bases short, with 10 bases between. This CDR3 reads CASSVADSYYEQYF. CDR3 DNA sequence: TGTGCCAGCAGCGTAGCCGACAGCTACTACGAGCAGTACTTC.